One sample yielded the 30 T cell receptor beta chains listed below, sequenced in a study of OX40 agonist ivuxolimab in advanced cancers. Libraries were prepared by immunoSEQ multiplex PCR; TCRdb keeps only in-frame clonotypes and omits some of them. The data contain approximately 70,000 clones, about 82% of them seen just once; the ten biggest clones take up around 6.9%. Specimen: CD4+ or CD8+ T cells sorted from blood, collected in a trial of the OX40 agonist ivuxolimab. Source of these receptors: an adult with an advanced solid tumor such as melanoma, head and neck, liver or kidney cancer.

The CDR3 protein is CASSTKVGGTSLYEQYF. The CDR3 coding sequence is TGTGCCAGTAGTACAAAGGTGGGGGGGACTAGTCTTTACGAGCAGTACTTC. The rearrangement joins TRBV19 to TRBJ2-7; 8 bases line up with TRBD2. With V trimmed by 4 bases and J by 4 bases, 15 bases remained unmatched. CDR3 length equals 17 residues. CDR1 is LNHDA and CDR2 is SQIVND in the germline V gene (reference sequence).

The chain links TRBV19 to TRBJ1-1; the D gene is possibly TRBD1 (6 bases). V lost 4 bases to trimming and J lost 3 bases, with 15 bases between them. The CDR3 spans 15 residues. CDR1 LNHDA and CDR2 SQIVND come from the germline V gene (reference sequence). The CDR3, as DNA: TGTGCCAGTAGTAAAGAGGACAGATATGACACTGAAGCTTTCTTT. Amino acids: CASSKEDRYDTEAFF.

The rearrangement uses TRBV11-3 and TRBJ2-7; weak D call: TRBD2 (7 bases). This CDR3 has 13 amino acids. CDR1 is SGHNT, CDR2 YENEEA, per germline. Trimming removed 5 bases from V and 2 bases from J, with 10 bases in between. As DNA, the CDR3 is TGTGCCAGCAGCCGAGGGGGGGCCTACGAGCAGTACTTC. Protein product: CASSRGGAYEQYF.

The chain combines TRBV4-1 with TRBJ1-1, with unresolved D. CDR1 and CDR2 (germline): MGHRA, YSYEKL. The V gene lost 4 bases and the J gene lost 3 bases, with 9 bases spanning the gap. The CDR3 is 13 amino acids. The CDR3 region is CASSLEWDTEAFF. As DNA, the CDR3 is TGCGCCAGCAGCCTCGAATGGGACACTGAAGCTTTCTTT.

The chain employs TRBV6-1 and TRBJ1-5; the D gene is possibly TRBD1 (6 bases). There are 17 residues in the CDR3. Germline loops: CDR1 MNHNS, CDR2 SASEGT. V lost 4 bases and J 1 base, leaving 17 bases between the germline ends. The CDR3 nucleotides are TGTGCCAGCAGTGGGGCAGGGGTTCGAGGGAGCAATCAGCCCCAGCATTTT. Translated, it gives CASSGAGVRGSNQPQHF.

The rearrangement joins TRBV27 to TRBJ1-3; D may be TRBD1 (6 bases). This CDR3 is built from 18 residues. The germline CDR1 and CDR2 sequences are MNHEY and SMNVEV (reference sequence). Trimming took off 5 bases at V and 0 bases at J, with 20 bases between the two ends. The CDR3 DNA is TGTGCCAGCAGTCCCTCCTCCGGGACATTTACCTCTGGAAACACCATATATTTT. Protein: CASSPSSGTFTSGNTIYF.

The chain joins TRBV7-2 to TRBJ2-7; 10 nucleotides line up with TRBD2. J was trimmed by 7 bases and V by 5 bases; bases with no gene match: 11. This CDR3 spans 15 amino acids. Germline V CDR1 and CDR2: SGHTA, FQGNSA. The CDR3 loop reads CASSPTPGLAVEQYF. The CDR3, as DNA: TGTGCCAGCAGCCCCACTCCCGGACTAGCGGTGGAGCAGTACTTC. The full variable domain, with the rest looked up from reference TRBV7-2 and TRBJ2-7, is GAGVSQSPSNKVTEKGKDVELRCDPISGHTALYWYRQSLGQGLEFLIYFQGNSAPDKSGLPSDRFSAERTGGSVSTLTIQRTQQEDSAVYLCASSPTPGLAVEQYFGPGTRLTVT.

CDR3 protein: CASSIQEYGNQPQHF. Here the CDR3 DNA reads TGTGCCAGTAGTATCCAGGAATACGGCAATCAGCCCCAGCATTTT. The rearrangement uses TRBV19 and TRBJ1-5; the D is unclear. The CDR3 has 15 residues. Trimming stripped 3 bases from V and 2 bases from J, with 11 bases between. Germline V CDR1 and CDR2: LNHDA, SQIVND (reference sequence).

The chain is built from TRBV28 and TRBJ1-1; TRBD1 matches 10 bases. Trimming took 6 bases from V and 8 from J; bases not matched to a gene: 9. Germline CDR1 reads MDHEN; CDR2 reads SYDVKM. The CDR3 runs to 14 residues. This chain's CDR3 is CASSETGGALEAFF. As DNA, the CDR3 is TGTGCCAGCAGCGAGACAGGGGGCGCACTAGAAGCTTTCTTT.

The chain employs TRBV27 and TRBJ2-7, with D perhaps TRBD1 or TRBD2 (6 bases each). V shed 2 bases and J shed 6 bases, with 11 bases lying between them. CDR3 length equals 13 residues. Germline V lookup: CDR1 MNHEY, CDR2 SMNVEV (reference sequence). The CDR3 DNA sequence: TGTGCCAGCAGTTTAACGGGGGCTGGCGAGCAGTACTTC. Translation: CASSLTGAGEQYF.

The chain couples TRBV11-3 to TRBJ2-3; 8 bases fit TRBD2. Trimming removed 4 bases from V and 5 bases from J; junction bases left unmatched: 8. The CDR3 is 15 amino acids. Germline lookup yields CDR1 SGHNT and CDR2 YENEEA. The CDR3 loop reads CASSYSTSGKDTQYF. Here the CDR3 DNA reads TGTGCCAGCAGCTACTCAACTAGCGGTAAAGATACGCAGTATTTT.

The chain carries TRBV6-1 and TRBJ1-5; weak D call: TRBD1 (5 bases). This CDR3 comprises 15 residues. The V gene lost 6 bases and the J gene lost 0 bases, with 12 bases spanning the gap. In germline, CDR1 is MNHNS, CDR2 SASEGT. The CDR3 here is CASSPMGTSNQPQHF. The CDR3 region has the DNA TGTGCCAGCAGCCCCATGGGGACTAGCAATCAGCCCCAGCATTTT.

V gene TRBV9 combines with J gene TRBJ2-1; the match to TRBD2 covers 9 bases. Germline trimming cut 0 bases from V and 4 bases from J; bases unmatched to any gene: 5. This CDR3 has 16 amino acids. The germline CDR1 and CDR2 sequences are SGDLS and YYNGEE. CDR3 sequence reads: CASSVDSLAGYNEQFF. CDR3 DNA: TGTGCCAGCAGCGTAGATAGCCTAGCGGGATACAATGAGCAGTTCTTC.

This chain links TRBV19 with TRBJ1-1; D unresolved. Per the germline V gene, CDR1 is LNHDA and CDR2 is SQIVND (reference sequence). This CDR3 region has 13 residues. The V end was cut by 7 bases, the J end by 5 bases, with 14 bases between. CDR3 sequence: CASIRSAGTEAFF. The DNA for the CDR3 is TGTGCCAGTATCCGGTCTGCGGGGACTGAAGCTTTCTTT.

This sequence joins TRBV2 and TRBJ1-4; 8 bases match TRBD1. The germline V gene has CDR1 SNHLY and CDR2 FYNNEI. V dropped 6 bases and J dropped 8; count of bases not matched to a gene: 8. CDR3 size: 14 residues. The CDR3 reads CASSLDREGEKLFF. The CDR3 coding sequence is TGTGCCAGCAGCCTGGACAGGGAGGGGGAAAAACTGTTTTTT.

This chain links TRBV20-1 with TRBJ1-1, with no clear D. Germline CDR1 and CDR2: DFQATT and SNEGSKA (reference sequence). Deletions cut 6 bases from V and 4 bases from J, with 9 bases between. CDR3 length: 11 amino acids. CDR3 in DNA: TGCAGTGCCGGGAAGATCACTGAAGCTTTCTTT. Protein sequence: CSAGKITEAFF.

The chain has TRBV6-1 and TRBJ2-7; 10 bases align to TRBD1. V lost 6 bases, J lost 3 bases, and 5 bases stayed unmatched. Germline CDR1 and CDR2: MNHNS and SASEGT. The CDR3 extends over 14 amino acids. CDR3 residues: CASSTGDRGYEQYF. DNA of the CDR3: TGTGCCAGCAGCACGGGGGACAGGGGCTACGAGCAGTACTTC.

The rearrangement links TRBV6-1 to TRBJ1-2; weak D call: TRBD1 (5 bases). CDR1 and CDR2 from the germline V gene are MNHNS and SASEGT. V shed 4 bases and J shed 8 bases, with 11 bases lying between them. The CDR3 sequence is 12 residues long. The CDR3 sequence is CASSVRGQGYTF. The CDR3 region has the DNA TGTGCCAGCAGTGTGCGGGGCCAGGGCTACACCTTC.

The CDR3 bases are TGTGCCAGCAGCCGTAACAATGAGCAGTTCTTC. Encoded protein: CASSRNNEQFF. The chain recombines TRBV6-5 with TRBJ2-1; D unclear. The V gene's germline CDR1 is MNHEY and CDR2 SVGAGI. This CDR3 is built from 11 residues. V was clipped by 6 bases and J by 5 bases, with 5 bases between them.

The chain carries TRBV27 and TRBJ1-6; tentatively, D is TRBD1 (6 bases). The CDR3 contains 18 residues. Germline CDR1 is MNHEY and CDR2 is SMNVEV (reference sequence). V lost 2 bases and J lost 8, with 22 bases in between. The CDR3 is CASSLRGTGTARDSPLHF. As DNA, the CDR3 is TGTGCCAGCAGTTTAAGGGGAACAGGGACTGCAAGAGATTCACCCCTCCACTTT.

The chain has TRBV5-1 and TRBJ1-2; TRBD1 matches at 7 bases. The J segment lost 1 base and the V segment lost 4 bases, leaving 4 bases of the junction unmatched. Germline V gene sequence: CDR1 SGHRS, CDR2 YFSETQ. The CDR3 length is 14 residues. CDR3 coding DNA: TGCGCCAGCAGCCGGACAGGACTTAACTATGGCTACACCTTC. Residues: CASSRTGLNYGYTF.

This chain connects TRBV30 to TRBJ1-2; TRBD1 matches at 10 bases. The V segment lost 3 bases and the J segment 3 bases; nucleotides outside the gene matches: 7. The germline gives CDR1 GTSNPN, CDR2 SVGIG (reference sequence). This CDR3 has 15 amino acids. The chain's CDR3 is CAWSRGTGAYYGYTF. The CDR3 DNA follows: TGTGCCTGGAGCCGGGGGACAGGGGCGTACTATGGCTACACCTTC.

This clone was seen just once. The chain links TRBV27 to TRBJ2-5; 12 positions agree with TRBD2. The CDR3 is made up of 17 amino acids. V trimming: 4 bases; J trimming: 4 bases; junction bases outside the gene matches: 10. The germline V gene encodes CDR1 MNHEY and CDR2 SMNVEV (reference sequence). The CDR3: CASSSLLTSGSGETQYF. As DNA, the CDR3 is TGTGCCAGCAGTTCCCTGCTGACTAGCGGGAGCGGAGAGACCCAGTACTTC.

The chain employs TRBV5-1 and TRBJ1-5, with 7 nucleotides matching TRBD1. J was trimmed by 6 bases and V by 2 bases; bases with no gene match: 8. CDR3 length: 15 residues. The germline V gene has CDR1 SGHRS and CDR2 YFSETQ. The CDR3 nucleotides read TGCGCCAGCAGCTTACAGGGGCTTAAGGGTCAGCCCCAGCATTTT. It is translated as CASSLQGLKGQPQHF.

The rearrangement links TRBV18 to TRBJ2-1; D is undetermined. Germline CDR1 reads KGHSH; CDR2 reads LQKENI. This CDR3 is built from 14 residues. Trimming left V 6 bases short and J 0 bases short, with 9 bases between. In DNA form, the CDR3 reads TGTGCCAGCTCTTTTTACTCCTCCTACAATGAGCAGTTCTTC. Protein: CASSFYSSYNEQFF.

The chain joins TRBV2 to TRBJ1-4; no clear D gene. Trimming took off 4 bases at V and 7 bases at J, with 16 bases between the two ends. This CDR3 has 15 residues. Germline V lookup: CDR1 SNHLY, CDR2 FYNNEI. The CDR3 nucleotides read TGTGCCAGCAGTGTCTCTTGGAATCGAGGTGAAAAACTGTTTTTT. Encoded protein: CASSVSWNRGEKLFF.

The rearrangement joins TRBV6-5 to TRBJ1-5, with TRBD1 identical over 7 bases. Germline V lookup: CDR1 MNHEY, CDR2 SVGAGI. The CDR3 is 14 residues long. The V gene end was trimmed by 6 bases and the J gene end by 7 bases; junction bases not matched to a gene: 9. The CDR3 sequence: CASSRSDRDQPQHF. The CDR3 DNA follows: TGTGCCAGCAGCAGATCCGACAGGGACCAGCCCCAGCATTTT.

V usage is TRBV5-1 and J usage is TRBJ1-1; no definite D call. This CDR3 has 14 amino acids. In germline, CDR1 is SGHRS, CDR2 YFSETQ. Between the trimmed V and J ends, which lost 0 bases and 1 base, there was a span of 7 bases. CDR3 residues: CASSLGSGNTEAFF. The CDR3 region has the DNA TGCGCCAGCAGCTTGGGCTCGGGGAACACTGAAGCTTTCTTT.

The genes are TRBV18 and TRBJ1-2; D ambiguous. The CDR3 runs to 14 residues. The germline V gene encodes CDR1 KGHSH and CDR2 LQKENI. V dropped 3 bases and J dropped 7 bases, with 15 bases sitting between them. The CDR3 sequence: CASSPAGGHGGYTF. The CDR3 DNA reads as TGTGCCAGCTCACCGGCAGGCGGCCACGGTGGCTACACCTTC. Full variable domain (remainder filled in from reference TRBV18 and TRBJ1-2): NAGVMQNPRHLVRRRGQEARLRCSPMKGHSHVYWYRQLPEEGLKFMVYLQKENIIDESGMPKERFSAEFPKEGPSILRIQQVVRGDSAAYFCASSPAGGHGGYTFGSGTRLTVV.

The chain employs TRBV5-1 and TRBJ2-1; 8 positions match TRBD1. Per germline, CDR1 SGHRS and CDR2 YFSETQ. CDR3 length: 12 residues. J was trimmed by 8 bases and V by 3 bases; bases with no gene match: 1. The DNA of the CDR3 is TGCGCCAGCAGCTCACAGGGGGATGAGCAGTTCTTC. It codes for CASSSQGDEQFF.